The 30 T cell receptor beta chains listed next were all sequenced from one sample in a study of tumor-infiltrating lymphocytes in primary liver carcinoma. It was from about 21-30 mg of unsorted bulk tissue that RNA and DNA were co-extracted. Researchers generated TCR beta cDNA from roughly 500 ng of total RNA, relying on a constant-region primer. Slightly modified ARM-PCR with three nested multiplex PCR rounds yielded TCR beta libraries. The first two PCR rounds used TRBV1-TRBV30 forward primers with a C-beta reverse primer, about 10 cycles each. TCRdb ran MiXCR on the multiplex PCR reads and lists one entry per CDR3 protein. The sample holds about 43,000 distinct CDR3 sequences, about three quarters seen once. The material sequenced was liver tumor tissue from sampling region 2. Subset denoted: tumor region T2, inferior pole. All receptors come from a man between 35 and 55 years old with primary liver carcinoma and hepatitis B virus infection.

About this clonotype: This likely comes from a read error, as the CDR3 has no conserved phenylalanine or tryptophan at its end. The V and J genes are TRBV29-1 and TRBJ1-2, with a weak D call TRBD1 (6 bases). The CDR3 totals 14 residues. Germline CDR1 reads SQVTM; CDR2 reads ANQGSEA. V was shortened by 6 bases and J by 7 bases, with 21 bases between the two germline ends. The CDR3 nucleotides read TGCAGCGTCAAAATTGGACAGTCGATCTGTGGCTACACCTCC. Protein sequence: CSVKIGQSICGYTS.

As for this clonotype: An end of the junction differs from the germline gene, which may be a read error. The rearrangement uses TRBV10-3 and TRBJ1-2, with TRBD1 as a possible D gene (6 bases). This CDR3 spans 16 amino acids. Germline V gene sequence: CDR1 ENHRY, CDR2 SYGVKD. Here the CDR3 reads CAVRESTGLSAYGYTF. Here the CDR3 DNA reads TGTGCCGTCAGAGAATCAACAGGGCTCTCAGCCTATGGCTACACCTTC.

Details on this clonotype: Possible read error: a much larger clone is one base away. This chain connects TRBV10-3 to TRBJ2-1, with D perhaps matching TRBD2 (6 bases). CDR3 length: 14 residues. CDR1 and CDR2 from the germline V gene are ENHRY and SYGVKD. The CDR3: CAIQRGGIYNEQLF. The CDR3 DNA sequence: TGTGCCATTCAACGGGGAGGCATTTACAATGAGCAGCTCTTC.

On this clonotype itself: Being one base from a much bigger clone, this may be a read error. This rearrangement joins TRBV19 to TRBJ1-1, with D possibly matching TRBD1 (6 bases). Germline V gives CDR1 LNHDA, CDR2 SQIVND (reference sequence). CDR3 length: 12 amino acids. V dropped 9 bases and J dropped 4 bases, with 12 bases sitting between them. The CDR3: CAREGERTEAFF. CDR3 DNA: TGTGCCAGGGAGGGGGAGCGCACTGAAGCTTTCTTT. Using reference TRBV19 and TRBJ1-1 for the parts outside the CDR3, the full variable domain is DGGITQSPKYLFRKEGQNVTLSCEQNLNHDAMYWYRQDPGQGLRLIYYSQIVNDFQKGDIAEGYSVSREKKESFPLTVTSAQKNPTAFYLCAREGERTEAFFGQGTRLTVV.

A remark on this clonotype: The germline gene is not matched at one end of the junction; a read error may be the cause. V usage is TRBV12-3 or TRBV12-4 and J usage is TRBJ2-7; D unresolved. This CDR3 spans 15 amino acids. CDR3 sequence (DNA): TGTGCCAGCTGTTCCCGGACGGCCCACTCCTATGAGCAGTACTTC. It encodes CASCSRTAHSYEQYF.

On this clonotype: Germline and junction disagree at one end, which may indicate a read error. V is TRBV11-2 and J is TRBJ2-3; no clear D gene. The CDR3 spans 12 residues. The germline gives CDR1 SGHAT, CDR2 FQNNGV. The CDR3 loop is CTSSSQTCTQYF. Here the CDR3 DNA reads TGTACCAGCAGCTCCCAGACATGTACGCAGTATTTT.

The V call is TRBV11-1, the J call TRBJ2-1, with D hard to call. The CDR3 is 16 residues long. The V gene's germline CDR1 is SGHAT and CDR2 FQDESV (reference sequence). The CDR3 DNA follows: TGTACCAACAGCTTAGCTTCCGCCTTCCAGTACAATGAGCAGTTCTTC. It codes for CTNSLASAFQYNEQFF.

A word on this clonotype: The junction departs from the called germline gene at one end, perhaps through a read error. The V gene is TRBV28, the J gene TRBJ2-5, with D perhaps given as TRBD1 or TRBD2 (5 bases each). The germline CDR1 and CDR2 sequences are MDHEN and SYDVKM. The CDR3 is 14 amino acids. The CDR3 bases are TGTGCCAGCAGTGGGGACCACCTCAGGCAGGCCCAATACTTC. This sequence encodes CASSGDHLRQAQYF.

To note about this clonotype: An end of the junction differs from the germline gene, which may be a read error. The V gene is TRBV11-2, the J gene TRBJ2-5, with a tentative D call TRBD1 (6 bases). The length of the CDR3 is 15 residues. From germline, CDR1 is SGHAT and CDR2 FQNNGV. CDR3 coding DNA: TGCGCCAGCAGCCCACGGTCAGGCCCAGGGGTGACCCAGTACTTC. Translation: CASSPRSGPGVTQYF. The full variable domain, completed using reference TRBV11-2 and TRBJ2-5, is EAGVAQSPRYKIIEKRQSVAFWCNPISGHATLYWYQQILGQGPKLLIQFQNNGVVDDSQLPKDRFSAERLKGVDSTLKIQPAKLEDSAVYLCASSPRSGPGVTQYFGPGTRLLVL.

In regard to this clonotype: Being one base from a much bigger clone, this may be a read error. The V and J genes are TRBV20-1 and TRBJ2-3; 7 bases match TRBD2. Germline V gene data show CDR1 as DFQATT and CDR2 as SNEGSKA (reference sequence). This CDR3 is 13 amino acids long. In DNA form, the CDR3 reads TGCAGTGCTAGCGTGCCTAGCGGTGCTACGCGGTATTTT. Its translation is CSASVPSGATRYF.

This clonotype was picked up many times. The CDR3 DNA is TGTGCCAGCAGTTACTCGATGCGATGGCAGGTGGACAATCAGCCCCAGCATTTT. It encodes CASSYSMRWQVDNQPQHF. The chain recombines TRBV6-2 or TRBV6-3 with TRBJ1-5; D is unresolved. The CDR3 sequence is 18 residues long. V was pared by 0 bases and J by 3 bases, with 18 bases between. CDR1 is MNHEY, CDR2 SVGEGT, per germline.

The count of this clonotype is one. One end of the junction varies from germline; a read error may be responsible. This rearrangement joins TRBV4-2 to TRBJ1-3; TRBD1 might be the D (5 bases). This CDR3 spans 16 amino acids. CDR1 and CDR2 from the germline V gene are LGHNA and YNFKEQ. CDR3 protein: CASSQERDGSGNTIYF. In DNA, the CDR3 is TGTGCCAGTAGCCAAGAACGGGACGGCTCTGGAAACACCATATATTTT.

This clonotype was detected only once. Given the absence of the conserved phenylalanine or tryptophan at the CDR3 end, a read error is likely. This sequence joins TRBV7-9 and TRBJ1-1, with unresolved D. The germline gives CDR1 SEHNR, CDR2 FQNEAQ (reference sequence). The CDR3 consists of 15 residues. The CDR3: CASSALDGLNTEAFS. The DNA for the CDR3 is TGTGCCAGCAGCGCACTGGACGGATTGAACACCGAAGCTTTCTCT.

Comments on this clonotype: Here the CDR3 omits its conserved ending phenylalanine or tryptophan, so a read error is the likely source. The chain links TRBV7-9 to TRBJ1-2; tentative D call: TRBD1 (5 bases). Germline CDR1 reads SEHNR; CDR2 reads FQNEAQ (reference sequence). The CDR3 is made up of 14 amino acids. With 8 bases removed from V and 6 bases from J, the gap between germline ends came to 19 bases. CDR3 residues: CASRCDKGFHGYTL. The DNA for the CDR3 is TGTGCCAGCCGATGTGACAAGGGGTTTCATGGCTACACCCTC.

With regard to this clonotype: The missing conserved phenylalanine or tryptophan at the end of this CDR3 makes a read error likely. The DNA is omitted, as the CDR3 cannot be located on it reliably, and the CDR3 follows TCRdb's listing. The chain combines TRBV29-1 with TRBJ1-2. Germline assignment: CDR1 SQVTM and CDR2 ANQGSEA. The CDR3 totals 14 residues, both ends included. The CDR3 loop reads CSVEAEEGMDGYIS.

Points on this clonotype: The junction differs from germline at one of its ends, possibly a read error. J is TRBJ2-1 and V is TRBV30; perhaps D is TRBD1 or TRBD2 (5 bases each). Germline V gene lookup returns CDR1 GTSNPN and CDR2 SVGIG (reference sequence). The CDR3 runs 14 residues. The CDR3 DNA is TGCGCCTGGAGTGGGGCTAGTGGGGCCCGGGGACAGTTCTTC. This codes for CAWSGASGARGQFF.

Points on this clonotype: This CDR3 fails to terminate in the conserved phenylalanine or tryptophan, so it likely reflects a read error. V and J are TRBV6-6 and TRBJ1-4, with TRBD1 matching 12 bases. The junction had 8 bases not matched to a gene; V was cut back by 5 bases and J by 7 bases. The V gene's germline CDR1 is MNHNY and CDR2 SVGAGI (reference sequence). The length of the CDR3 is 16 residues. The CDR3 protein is CASSNRDRGQGEKLFS. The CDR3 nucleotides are TGTGCCAGCAGTAACCGGGACAGGGGGCAAGGTGAAAAACTGTTTTCT.

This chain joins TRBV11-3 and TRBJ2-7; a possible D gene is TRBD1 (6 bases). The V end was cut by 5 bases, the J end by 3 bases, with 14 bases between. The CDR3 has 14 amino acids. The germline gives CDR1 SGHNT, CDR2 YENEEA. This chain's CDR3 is CASSPGEGGYEQYF. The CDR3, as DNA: TGTGCCAGCAGCCCAGGTGAAGGGGGCTACGAGCAGTACTTC. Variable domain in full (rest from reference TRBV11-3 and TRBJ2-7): EAGVVQSPRYKIIEKKQPVAFWCNPISGHNTLYWYLQNLGQGPELLIRYENEEAVDDSQLPKDRFSAERLKGVDSTLKIQPAELGDSAVYLCASSPGEGGYEQYFGPGTRLTVT.

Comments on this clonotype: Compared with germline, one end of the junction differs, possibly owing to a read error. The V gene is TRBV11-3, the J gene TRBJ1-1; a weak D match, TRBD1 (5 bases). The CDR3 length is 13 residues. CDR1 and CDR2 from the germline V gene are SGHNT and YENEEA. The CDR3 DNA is TGTGCAAGCAACACAGGTTCGAACACTGAAGCTTTCTTT. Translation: CASNTGSNTEAFF.

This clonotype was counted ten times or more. CDR3 region: CASSEPRGIDNEQFF. Here the CDR3 DNA reads TGTGCCAGCAGTGAGCCCAGGGGGATCGACAATGAGCAGTTCTTC. V usage is TRBV2 and J usage is TRBJ2-1, with 7 bases matching TRBD1. The germline V gene encodes CDR1 SNHLY and CDR2 FYNNEI. The trim removed 3 bases at V and 5 bases at J, leaving 7 bases unmatched. There are 15 residues in the CDR3.

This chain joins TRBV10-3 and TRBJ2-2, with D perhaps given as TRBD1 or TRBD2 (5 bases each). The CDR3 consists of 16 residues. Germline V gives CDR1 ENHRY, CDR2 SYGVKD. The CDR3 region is CTIRPGRNLGTGELFF. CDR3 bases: TGTACTATCAGACCGGGACGTAACTTAGGCACCGGGGAGCTGTTTTTT.

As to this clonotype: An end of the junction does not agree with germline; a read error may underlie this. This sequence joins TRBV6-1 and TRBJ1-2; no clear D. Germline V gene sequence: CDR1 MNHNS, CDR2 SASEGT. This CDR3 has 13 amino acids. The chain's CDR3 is CASSKRGPYGYTF. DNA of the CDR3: TGTGCTAGCAGTAAACGAGGGCCTTATGGCTACACCTTC.

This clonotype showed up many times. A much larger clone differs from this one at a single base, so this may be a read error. The CDR3 coding sequence is TGCGCCAGCAGCCAAGACCTAAGCGGTGCGGGGGAGCTGTTTTTT. Translation: CASSQDLSGAGELFF. The chain uses TRBV4-1 and TRBJ2-2; D is possibly TRBD2 (5 bases). Trimming took off 0 bases at V and 8 bases at J, with 13 bases between the two ends. Germline CDR1 reads MGHRA; CDR2 reads YSYEKL. This CDR3 spans 15 amino acids.

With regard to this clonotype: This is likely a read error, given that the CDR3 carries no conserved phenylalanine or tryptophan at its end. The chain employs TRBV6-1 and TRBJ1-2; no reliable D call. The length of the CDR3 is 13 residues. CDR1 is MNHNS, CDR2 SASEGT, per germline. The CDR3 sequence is CVSSEVPNYGYTS. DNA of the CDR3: TGTGTCAGCAGTGAAGTTCCTAACTATGGCTACACCTCC.

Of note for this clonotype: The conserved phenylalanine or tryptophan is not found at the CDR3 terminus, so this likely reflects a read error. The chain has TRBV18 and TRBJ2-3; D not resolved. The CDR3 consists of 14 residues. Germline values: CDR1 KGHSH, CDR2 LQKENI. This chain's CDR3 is CAGSPSPITDTQYS. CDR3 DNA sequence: TGTGCCGGCTCACCAAGTCCGATCACAGATACGCAGTATTCT.

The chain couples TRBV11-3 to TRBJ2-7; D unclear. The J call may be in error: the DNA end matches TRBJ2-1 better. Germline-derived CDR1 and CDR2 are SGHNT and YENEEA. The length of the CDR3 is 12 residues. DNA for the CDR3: TGTGCCAGCAACTCCCAATGGGGTGAGCAGTTCTTC. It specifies CASNSQWGEQFF.

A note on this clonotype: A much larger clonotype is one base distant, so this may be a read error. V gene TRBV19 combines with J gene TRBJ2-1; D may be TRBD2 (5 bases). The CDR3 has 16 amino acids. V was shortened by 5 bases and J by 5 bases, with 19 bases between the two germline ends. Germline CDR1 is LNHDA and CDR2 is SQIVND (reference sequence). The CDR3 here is CASSARSRGPNNEQFF. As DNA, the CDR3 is TGTGCCAGTAGTGCGCGCAGTCGGGGTCCCAACAATGAGCAGTTCTTC.

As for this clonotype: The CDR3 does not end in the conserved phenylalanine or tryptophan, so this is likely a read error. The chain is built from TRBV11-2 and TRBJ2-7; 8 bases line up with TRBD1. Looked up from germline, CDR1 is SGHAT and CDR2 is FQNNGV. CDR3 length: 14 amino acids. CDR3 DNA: TGTGCCAGTAGCTTAGGCCCCGACAGGGGAGAGCAGTACTTA. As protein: CASSLGPDRGEQYL.

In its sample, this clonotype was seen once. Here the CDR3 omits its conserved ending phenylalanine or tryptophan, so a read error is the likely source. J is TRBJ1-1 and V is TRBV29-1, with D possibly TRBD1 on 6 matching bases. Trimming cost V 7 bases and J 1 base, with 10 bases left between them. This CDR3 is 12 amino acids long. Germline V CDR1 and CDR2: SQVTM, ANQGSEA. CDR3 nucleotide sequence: TGCAGCGCTATCAGGGGGAACACTGAAGCTTTCTCT. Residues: CSAIRGNTEAFS.

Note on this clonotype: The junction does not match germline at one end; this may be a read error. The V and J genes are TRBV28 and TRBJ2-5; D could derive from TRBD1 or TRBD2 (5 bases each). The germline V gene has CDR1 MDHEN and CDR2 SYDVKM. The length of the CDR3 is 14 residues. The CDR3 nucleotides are TGTGACAGCAGTAGGGACCACCTCAGGCAGACCCAGTACTTC. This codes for CDSSRDHLRQTQYF.